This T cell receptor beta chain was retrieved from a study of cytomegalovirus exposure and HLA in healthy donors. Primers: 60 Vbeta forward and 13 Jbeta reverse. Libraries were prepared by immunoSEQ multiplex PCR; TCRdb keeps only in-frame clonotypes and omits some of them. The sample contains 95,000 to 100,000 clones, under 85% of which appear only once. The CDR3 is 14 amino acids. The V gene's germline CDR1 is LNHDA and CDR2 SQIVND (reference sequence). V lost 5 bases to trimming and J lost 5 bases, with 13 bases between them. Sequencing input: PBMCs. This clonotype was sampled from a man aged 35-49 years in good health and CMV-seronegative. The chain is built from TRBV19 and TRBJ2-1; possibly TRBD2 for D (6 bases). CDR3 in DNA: TGTGCCAGTAGTTATTCTAGCGCAAACAATGAGCAGTTCTTC. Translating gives CASSYSSANNEQFF.